The 20 T cell receptor beta chains below were found in one sample sequenced in a study of immune heterogeneity within non-small cell lung tumors. The template consisted of bulk tumor genomic DNA, with around 600 ng used per sample. Doctors removed several biopsies from each primary tumor during surgery, keeping them far apart. The patients were newly diagnosed with non-small cell lung cancer, had not been treated, and had curative surgery. For the TCR beta CDR3, multiplex PCR with 32 V and 13 J primers performed the amplification. TCRdb independently ran MiXCR on the multiplex PCR reads; one entry per CDR3 protein. The table lists under 5,500 distinct CDR3 sequences, less than 30% of them singletons. Source material: lung tumor tissue. The source is a man aged 60 to 69 with non-small cell lung cancer.

The rearrangement joins TRBV7-9 to TRBJ1-1, with D maybe TRBD1 (5 bases). The germline V gene encodes CDR1 SEHNR and CDR2 FQNEAQ (reference sequence). This CDR3 is 13 amino acids long. V dropped 5 bases and J dropped 4 bases, with 11 bases sitting between them. The CDR3 DNA reads as TGTGCCAGCAGCCAGGCAGGGAGCACTGAAGCTTTCTTT. Protein product: CASSQAGSTEAFF.

This clonotype is judged medium-sized. This chain connects TRBV28 to TRBJ1-5; TRBD1 might be the D (6 bases). Per germline, CDR1 MDHEN and CDR2 SYDVKM. V dropped 5 bases and J dropped 0 bases, with 8 bases sitting between them. The length of the CDR3 is 14 residues. CDR3 sequence reads: CASSRDNSNQPQHF. The CDR3 nucleotides are TGTGCCAGCAGTCGGGACAATAGCAATCAGCCCCAGCATTTT.

This clonotype was seen a few times. This rearrangement joins TRBV20-1 to TRBJ1-6, with a weak D call TRBD1 (6 bases). Trimming cost V 0 bases and J 6 bases, with 15 bases left between them. The CDR3 extends over 16 amino acids. CDR1 is DFQATT and CDR2 is SNEGSKA in the germline V gene (reference sequence). The CDR3 protein is CSAREGGRMGNSPLHF. The CDR3 DNA sequence: TGCAGTGCTAGAGAGGGGGGCAGGATGGGTAATTCACCCCTCCACTTT.

J is TRBJ2-5 and V is TRBV14; no reliable D call. This CDR3 spans 11 amino acids. Trimming left V 0 bases short and J 8 bases short, with 4 bases between. The V gene's germline CDR1 is SGHDN and CDR2 FVKESK. The CDR3 bases are TGTGCCAGCAGCCAAGATGAAACCCAGTACTTC. Protein sequence: CASSQDETQYF.

The rearrangement uses TRBV4-3 and TRBJ1-1, with 10 bases that match TRBD1. The CDR3 is made up of 15 amino acids. Germline values: CDR1 LGHNA, CDR2 YSLEER. Losses at the gene ends were 0 bases for V and 5 bases for J; bases not matched to a gene: 3. The CDR3 reads CASSQDLGQGTEAFF. In DNA, the CDR3 is TGCGCCAGCAGCCAAGACCTGGGACAGGGGACTGAAGCTTTCTTT.

This clonotype was counted only a few times. V usage is TRBV10-3 and J usage is TRBJ2-6; the D call may be TRBD1 or TRBD2 (6 bases each). The germline gives CDR1 ENHRY, CDR2 SYGVKD. The CDR3 runs to 15 residues. The germline V and J ends were trimmed by 4 bases and 4 bases, with 11 bases remaining between them. The CDR3 DNA reads TGTGCCATCAGTGGAGGGGGGACAGGGGCCAACGTCCTGACTTTC. Translation gives CAISGGGTGANVLTF.

The chain joins TRBV18 to TRBJ2-2; the D gene is possibly TRBD1 (5 bases). The V end was cut by 5 bases, the J end by 5 bases, with 9 bases between. Looked up from germline, CDR1 is KGHSH and CDR2 is LQKENI. This CDR3 has 13 residues. DNA of the CDR3: TGTGCCAGCTCATCTAGACAGACCGGGGAGCTGTTTTTT. Translating it yields CASSSRQTGELFF.

This clonotype rates as medium-sized. The V gene is TRBV3-1, the J gene TRBJ2-7; TRBD1 matches 7 bases. The CDR3 consists of 14 residues. Germline V gene data show CDR1 as LGHDT and CDR2 as YNNKEL (reference sequence). V trimming: 3 bases; J trimming: 3 bases; junction bases outside the gene matches: 5. The CDR3 sequence: CASSHGTVFYEQYF. The CDR3 DNA follows: TGTGCCAGCAGCCACGGGACAGTATTCTACGAGCAGTACTTC.

The gene calls are TRBV19 and TRBJ2-7; 7 bases map to TRBD1. V lost 3 bases to trimming and J lost 6 bases; unmatched junction nucleotides: 5. The germline V gene has CDR1 LNHDA and CDR2 SQIVND (reference sequence). The CDR3 spans 13 residues. The CDR3 DNA sequence: TGTGCCAGTAGTATCGACAGGGAGAGCGAGCAGTACTTC. This encodes CASSIDRESEQYF.

In its sample, this clonotype is medium-sized. This chain links TRBV19 with TRBJ2-1; maybe TRBD1 (5 bases). The CDR3 is 15 amino acids. Germline CDR1 and CDR2: LNHDA and SQIVND (reference sequence). V was trimmed by 6 bases and J by 4 bases, leaving 16 bases between them. CDR3 coding DNA: TGTGCCAGTAGCTACTTTGGGGCAGAGTACAATGAGCAGTTCTTC. It translates to CASSYFGAEYNEQFF.

Within the sample, this clonotype is medium-sized. The gene calls are TRBV6-1 and TRBJ1-1; D is unclear. This CDR3 has 13 amino acids. CDR1 and CDR2 (germline): MNHNS, SASEGT. V lost 8 bases and J 5 bases, leaving 15 bases between the germline ends. CDR3 protein: CASRGYMGTEAFF. CDR3 sequence (DNA): TGTGCCAGCCGGGGTTACATGGGGACTGAAGCTTTCTTT.

The V and J genes are TRBV29-1 and TRBJ1-2; TRBD1 matches at 10 bases. V gave up 5 bases and J gave up 4 bases; unmatched junction bases: 7. CDR3 length: 14 residues. CDR1 is SQVTM and CDR2 is ANQGSEA in the germline V gene. The CDR3 is CSVYPGQGFYGYTF. The CDR3 nucleotides are TGCAGCGTTTACCCGGGACAGGGGTTCTATGGCTACACCTTC.

This sequence joins TRBV19 and TRBJ1-5, with TRBD1 matching 7 bases. This CDR3 has 14 amino acids. Trimming at V came to 2 bases and at J to 4 bases, leaving 2 bases not matched to a gene. Germline-derived CDR1 and CDR2 are LNHDA and SQIVND (reference sequence). The CDR3: CASSIMTGNQPQHF. The CDR3 DNA sequence: TGTGCCAGTAGTATAATGACAGGGAATCAGCCCCAGCATTTT.

This clonotype showed up just a few times. This chain connects TRBV6-6 to TRBJ2-7; TRBD2 might be the D (6 bases). Germline lookup yields CDR1 MNHNY and CDR2 SVGAGI (reference sequence). This CDR3 spans 15 amino acids. V gave up 2 bases and J gave up 2 bases, with 13 bases separating them. CDR3 in amino acids: CASSYQPGATYEQYF. DNA for the CDR3: TGTGCCAGCAGTTACCAGCCGGGAGCCACCTACGAGCAGTACTTC.

In its sample, this clonotype ranks as medium-sized. Since the CDR3 does not end with the conserved phenylalanine or tryptophan, this likely comes from a read error. J is TRBJ2-7 and V is TRBV7-2, with D tentatively TRBD1 (6 bases). Trimming left V 3 bases short and J 3 bases short, with 12 bases between. Germline assignment: CDR1 SGHTA and CDR2 FQGNSA. CDR3 length equals 14 residues. This chain's CDR3 is CASSFNQGHYEQYL. The CDR3 DNA follows: TGTGCCAGCAGCTTTAATCAGGGGCACTACGAGCAGTACCTC.

This chain links TRBV5-1 with TRBJ2-5; 9 bases align to TRBD1. J gave up 5 bases and V 2 bases, and 7 bases lay outside the gene matches. This CDR3 has 15 residues. Germline V CDR1 and CDR2: SGHRS, YFSETQ. The CDR3 here is CASSLGTGLMETQYF. In nucleotides, the CDR3 is TGCGCCAGCAGCTTAGGGACAGGGTTGATGGAGACCCAGTACTTC.

Written as DNA, the CDR3 is TGTGCCAGCAGCCTGAATCCGGGACTAGCGAACTACAATGAGCAGTTCTTC. Protein sequence: CASSLNPGLANYNEQFF. This sequence joins TRBV7-2 and TRBJ2-1; 10 positions match TRBD2. CDR3 length: 17 residues. The V segment lost 5 bases and the J segment 3 bases; nucleotides outside the gene matches: 10. Germline CDR1 and CDR2: SGHTA and FQGNSA.

In its sample, this clonotype ranks as medium-sized. V is TRBV3-1 and J is TRBJ2-7; perhaps D is TRBD1 or TRBD2 (6 bases each). Trimming cost V 0 bases and J 0 bases, with 15 bases left between them. The CDR3 loop spans 17 amino acids. The germline V gene encodes CDR1 LGHDT and CDR2 YNNKEL (reference sequence). The CDR3: CASSQDLRGAYSYEQYF. Here the CDR3 DNA reads TGTGCCAGCAGCCAAGATTTAAGGGGGGCGTACTCCTACGAGCAGTACTTC.

This clonotype is classed as medium-sized. CDR3 loop: CASSAGQRERGEQYF. The CDR3 DNA reads TGCGCCAGCAGCGCCGGTCAGCGGGAGCGAGGGGAGCAGTACTTC. The chain couples TRBV5-1 to TRBJ2-7, with 8 bases lining up with TRBD2. V lost 4 bases and J lost 7; bases outside the gene matches: 13. CDR3 size: 15 residues. CDR1 SGHRS and CDR2 YFSETQ come from the germline V gene. The full variable domain, in which reference TRBV5-1 and TRBJ2-7 provide the parts outside the CDR3, is KAGVTQTPRYLIKTRGQQVTLSCSPISGHRSVSWYQQTPGQGLQFLFEYFSETQRNKGNFPGRFSGRQFSNSRSEMNVSTLELGDSALYLCASSAGQRERGEQYFGPGTRLTVT.

There are a few counts of this clonotype. The rearrangement uses TRBV30 and TRBJ1-1, with 9 bases lining up with TRBD1. CDR3 length equals 13 residues. The germline V gene has CDR1 GTSNPN and CDR2 SVGIG (reference sequence). V shed 7 bases, J shed 3 bases, and the junction held 6 bases outside the gene matches. The chain's CDR3 is CASPGTGYTEAFF. For the CDR3, the DNA is TGTGCCTCCCCCGGGACAGGGTACACTGAAGCTTTCTTT. The whole variable domain, remainder taken from reference TRBV30 and TRBJ1-1, is SQTIHQWPATLVQPVGSPLSLECTVEGTSNPNLYWYRQAAGRGLQLLFYSVGIGQISSEVPQNLSASRPQDRQFILSSKKLLLSDSGFYLCASPGTGYTEAFFGQGTRLTVV.